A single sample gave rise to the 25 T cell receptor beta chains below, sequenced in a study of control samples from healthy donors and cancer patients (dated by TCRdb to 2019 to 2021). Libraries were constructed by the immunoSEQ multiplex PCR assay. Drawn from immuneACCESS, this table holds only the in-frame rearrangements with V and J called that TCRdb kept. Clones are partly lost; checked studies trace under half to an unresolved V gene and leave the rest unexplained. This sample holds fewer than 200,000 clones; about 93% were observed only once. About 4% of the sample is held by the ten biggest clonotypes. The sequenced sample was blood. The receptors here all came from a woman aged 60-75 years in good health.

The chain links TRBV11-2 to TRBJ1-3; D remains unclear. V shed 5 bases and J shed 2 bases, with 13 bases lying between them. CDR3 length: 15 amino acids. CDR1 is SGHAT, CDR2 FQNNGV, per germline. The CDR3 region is CASSPPENTGNTIYF. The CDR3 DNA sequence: TGTGCCAGCAGCCCCCCAGAGAATACTGGAAACACCATATATTTT.

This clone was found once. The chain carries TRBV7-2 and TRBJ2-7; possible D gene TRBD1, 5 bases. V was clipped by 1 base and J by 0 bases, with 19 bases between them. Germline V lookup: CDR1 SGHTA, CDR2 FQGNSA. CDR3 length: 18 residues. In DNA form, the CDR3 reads TGTGCCAGCAGCTTAGTATCTTTAGGGCAGGGTAACTCCTACGAGCAGTACTTC. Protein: CASSLVSLGQGNSYEQYF.

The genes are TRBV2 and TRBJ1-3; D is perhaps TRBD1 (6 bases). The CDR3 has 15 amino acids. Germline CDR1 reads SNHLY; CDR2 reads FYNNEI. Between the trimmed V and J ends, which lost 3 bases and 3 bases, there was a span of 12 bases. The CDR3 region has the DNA TGTGCCAGCAGTGAGGGGGGCGTTGGTGGAAACACCATATATTTT. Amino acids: CASSEGGVGGNTIYF.

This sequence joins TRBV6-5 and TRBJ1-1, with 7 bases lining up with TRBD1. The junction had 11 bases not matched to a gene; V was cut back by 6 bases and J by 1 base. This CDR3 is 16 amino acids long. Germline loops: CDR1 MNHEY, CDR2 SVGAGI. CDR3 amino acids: CASRYHRDRGNTEAFF. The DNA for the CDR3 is TGTGCCAGCAGATACCACCGGGACAGAGGGAACACTGAAGCTTTCTTT.

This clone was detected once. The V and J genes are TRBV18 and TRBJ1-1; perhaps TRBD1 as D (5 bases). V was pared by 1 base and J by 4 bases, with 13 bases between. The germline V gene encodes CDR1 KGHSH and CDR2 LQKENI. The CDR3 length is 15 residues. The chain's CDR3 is CASSPRGDGGTEAFF. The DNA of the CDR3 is TGTGCCAGCTCACCACGGGGAGACGGGGGCACTGAAGCTTTCTTT.

DNA of the CDR3: TGCGCCAGCAGCTGGAATGTCCAGGGAGAGGAGGGTGGCTACACCTTC. This sequence encodes CASSWNVQGEEGGYTF. The V call is TRBV5-1, the J call TRBJ1-2; tentative D call: TRBD1 (5 bases). Between the trimmed V and J ends, which lost 3 bases and 7 bases, there was a span of 22 bases. Looked up from germline, CDR1 is SGHRS and CDR2 is YFSETQ. The CDR3 loop spans 16 amino acids.

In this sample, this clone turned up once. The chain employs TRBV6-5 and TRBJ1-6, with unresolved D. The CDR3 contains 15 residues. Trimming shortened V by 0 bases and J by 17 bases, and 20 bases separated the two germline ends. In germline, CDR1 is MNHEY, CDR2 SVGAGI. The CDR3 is CASSYSISRLGVIHF. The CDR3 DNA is TGTGCCAGCAGTTACTCGATCTCACGCCTCGGGGTCATCCACTTT.

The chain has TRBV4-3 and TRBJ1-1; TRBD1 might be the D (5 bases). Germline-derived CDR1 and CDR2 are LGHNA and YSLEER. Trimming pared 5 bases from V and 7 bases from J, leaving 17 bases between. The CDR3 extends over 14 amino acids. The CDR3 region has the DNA TGCGCCAGCAGCACAACGGGGCGATCGATTGAAGCTTTCTTT. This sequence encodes CASSTTGRSIEAFF.

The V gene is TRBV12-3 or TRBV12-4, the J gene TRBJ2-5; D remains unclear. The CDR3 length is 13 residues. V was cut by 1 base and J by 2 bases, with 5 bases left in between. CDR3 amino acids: CASSLGSQETQYF. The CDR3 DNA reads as TGTGCCAGCAGTTTAGGCTCTCAAGAGACCCAGTACTTC.

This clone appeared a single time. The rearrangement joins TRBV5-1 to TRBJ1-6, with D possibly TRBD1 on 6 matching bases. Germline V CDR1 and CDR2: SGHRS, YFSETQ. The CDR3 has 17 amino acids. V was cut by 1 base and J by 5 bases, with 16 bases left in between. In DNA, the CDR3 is TGCGCCAGCAGCTTGTTAGGGGGGCGCCTCAATAATTCACCCCTCCACTTT. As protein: CASSLLGGRLNNSPLHF. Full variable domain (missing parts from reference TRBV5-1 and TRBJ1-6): KAGVTQTPRYLIKTRGQQVTLSCSPISGHRSVSWYQQTPGQGLQFLFEYFSETQRNKGNFPGRFSGRQFSNSRSEMNVSTLELGDSALYLCASSLLGGRLNNSPLHFGNGTRLTVT.

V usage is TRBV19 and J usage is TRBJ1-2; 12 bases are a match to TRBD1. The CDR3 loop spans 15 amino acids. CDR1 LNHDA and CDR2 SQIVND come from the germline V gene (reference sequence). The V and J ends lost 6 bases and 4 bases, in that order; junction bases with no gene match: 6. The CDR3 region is CASSRGQGALYGYTF. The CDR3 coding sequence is TGTGCCAGTAGCCGGGGACAGGGGGCACTCTATGGCTACACCTTC.

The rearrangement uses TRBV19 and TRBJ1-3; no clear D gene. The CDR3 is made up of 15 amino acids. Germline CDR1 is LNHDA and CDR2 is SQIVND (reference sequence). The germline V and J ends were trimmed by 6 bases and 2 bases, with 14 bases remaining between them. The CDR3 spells CASRSLRDAGNTIYF. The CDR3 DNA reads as TGTGCCAGTAGATCATTAAGGGATGCTGGAAACACCATATATTTT. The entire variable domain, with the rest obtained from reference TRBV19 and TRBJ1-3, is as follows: DGGITQSPKYLFRKEGQNVTLSCEQNLNHDAMYWYRQDPGQGLRLIYYSQIVNDFQKGDIAEGYSVSREKKESFPLTVTSAQKNPTAFYLCASRSLRDAGNTIYFGEGSWLTVV.

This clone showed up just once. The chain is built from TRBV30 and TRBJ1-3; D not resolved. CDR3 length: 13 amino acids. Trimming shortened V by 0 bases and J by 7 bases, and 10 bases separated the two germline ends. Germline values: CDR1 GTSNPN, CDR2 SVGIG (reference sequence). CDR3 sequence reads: CAWSVSGANTIYF. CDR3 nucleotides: TGTGCCTGGAGTGTAAGTGGTGCCAACACCATATATTTT.

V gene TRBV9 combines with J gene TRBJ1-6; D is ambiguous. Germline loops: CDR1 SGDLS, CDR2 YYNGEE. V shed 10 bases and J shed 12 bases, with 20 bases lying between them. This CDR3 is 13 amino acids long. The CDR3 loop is CAGTPRGIGPLHF. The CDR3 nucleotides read TGTGCCGGAACTCCACGGGGAATTGGACCCCTCCACTTT.

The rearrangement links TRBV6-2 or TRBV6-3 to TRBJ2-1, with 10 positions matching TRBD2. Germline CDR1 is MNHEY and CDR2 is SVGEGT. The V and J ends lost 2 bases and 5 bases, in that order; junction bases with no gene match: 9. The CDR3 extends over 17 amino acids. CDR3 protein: CASSYPAGGRINNEQFF. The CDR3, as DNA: TGTGCCAGCAGTTACCCAGCGGGGGGGCGGATTAACAATGAGCAGTTCTTC.

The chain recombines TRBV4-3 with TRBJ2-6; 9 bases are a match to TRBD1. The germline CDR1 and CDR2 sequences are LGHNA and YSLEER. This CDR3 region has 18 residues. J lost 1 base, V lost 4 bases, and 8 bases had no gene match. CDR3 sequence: CASSLGQGKTSGANVLTF. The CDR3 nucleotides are TGCGCCAGCAGCCTTGGACAGGGGAAAACGTCTGGGGCCAACGTCCTGACTTTC.

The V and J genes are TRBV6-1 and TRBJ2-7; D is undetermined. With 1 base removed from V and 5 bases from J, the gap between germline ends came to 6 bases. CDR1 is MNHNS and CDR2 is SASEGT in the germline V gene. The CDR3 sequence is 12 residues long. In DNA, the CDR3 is TGTGCCAGCAGTGAAGGGGCCAACGAGCAGTACTTC. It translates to CASSEGANEQYF.

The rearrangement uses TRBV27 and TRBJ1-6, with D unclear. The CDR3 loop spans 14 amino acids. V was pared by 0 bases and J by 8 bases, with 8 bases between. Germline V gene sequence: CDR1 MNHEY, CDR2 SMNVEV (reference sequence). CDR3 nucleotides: TGTGCCAGCAGTTTATCGGGAGAATATTCACCCCTCCACTTT. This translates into CASSLSGEYSPLHF.

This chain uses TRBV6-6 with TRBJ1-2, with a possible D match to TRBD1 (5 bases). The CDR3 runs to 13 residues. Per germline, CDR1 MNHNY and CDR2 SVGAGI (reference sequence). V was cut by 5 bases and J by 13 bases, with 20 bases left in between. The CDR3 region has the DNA TGTGCCAGCAGTAGAAGTACACCGAGGGGTGGCACCTTC. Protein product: CASSRSTPRGGTF.

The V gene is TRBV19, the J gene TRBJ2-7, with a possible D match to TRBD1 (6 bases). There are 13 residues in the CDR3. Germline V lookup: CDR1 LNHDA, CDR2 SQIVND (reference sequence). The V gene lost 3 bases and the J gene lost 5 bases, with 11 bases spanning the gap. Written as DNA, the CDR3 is TGTGCCAGTAGTATTTTACAGGGCGACGAGCAGTACTTC. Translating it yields CASSILQGDEQYF.

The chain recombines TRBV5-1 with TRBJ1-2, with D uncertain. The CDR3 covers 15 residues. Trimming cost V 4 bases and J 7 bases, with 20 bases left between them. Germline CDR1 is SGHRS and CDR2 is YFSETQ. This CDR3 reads CASSATLRDYVGYTF. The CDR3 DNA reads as TGCGCCAGCAGCGCGACCTTAAGAGATTACGTTGGCTACACCTTC.

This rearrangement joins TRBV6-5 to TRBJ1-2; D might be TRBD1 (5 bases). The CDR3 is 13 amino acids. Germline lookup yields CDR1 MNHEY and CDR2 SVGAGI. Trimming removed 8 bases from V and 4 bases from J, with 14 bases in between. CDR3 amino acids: CASRLLGGYGYTF. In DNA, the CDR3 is TGTGCCAGCCGTTTACTGGGGGGCTATGGCTACACCTTC.

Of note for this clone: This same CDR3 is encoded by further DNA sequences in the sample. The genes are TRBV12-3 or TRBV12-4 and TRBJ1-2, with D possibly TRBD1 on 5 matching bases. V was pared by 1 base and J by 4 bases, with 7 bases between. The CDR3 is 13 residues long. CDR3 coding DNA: TGTGCCAGCAGTTTAGGGCAGGGCTATGGCTACACCTTC. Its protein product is CASSLGQGYGYTF.

The CDR3: CASRRGGSTTEAFF. DNA for the CDR3: TGTGCCAGCAGGAGAGGGGGGTCGACCACTGAAGCTTTCTTT. The chain links TRBV28 to TRBJ1-1, with a weak D call TRBD1 (6 bases). The germline V gene has CDR1 MDHEN and CDR2 SYDVKM. The length of the CDR3 is 14 residues. The V gene lost 6 bases and the J gene lost 4 bases, with 15 bases spanning the gap.

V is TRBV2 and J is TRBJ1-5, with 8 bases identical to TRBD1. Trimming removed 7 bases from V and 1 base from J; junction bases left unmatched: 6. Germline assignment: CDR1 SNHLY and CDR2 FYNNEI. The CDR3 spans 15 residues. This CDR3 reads CASTGQGVSNQPQHF. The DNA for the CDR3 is TGTGCCAGCACCGGACAGGGCGTCAGCAATCAGCCCCAGCATTTT.